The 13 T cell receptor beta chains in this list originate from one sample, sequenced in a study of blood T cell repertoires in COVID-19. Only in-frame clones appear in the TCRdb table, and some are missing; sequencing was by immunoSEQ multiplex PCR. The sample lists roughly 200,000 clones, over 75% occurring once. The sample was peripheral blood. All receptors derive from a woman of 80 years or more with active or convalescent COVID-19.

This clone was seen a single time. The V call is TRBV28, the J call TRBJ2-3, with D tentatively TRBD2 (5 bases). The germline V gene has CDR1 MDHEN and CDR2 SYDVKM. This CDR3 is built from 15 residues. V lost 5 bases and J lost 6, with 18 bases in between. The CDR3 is CASSKLGRRWDTQYF. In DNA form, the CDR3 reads TGTGCCAGCAGTAAGCTCGGTAGGAGGTGGGATACGCAGTATTTT. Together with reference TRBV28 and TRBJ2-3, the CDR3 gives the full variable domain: DVKVTQSSRYLVKRTGEKVFLECVQDMDHENMFWYRQDPGLGLRLIYFSYDVKMKEKGDIPEGYSVSREKKERFSLILESASTNQTSMYLCASSKLGRRWDTQYFGPGTRLTVL.

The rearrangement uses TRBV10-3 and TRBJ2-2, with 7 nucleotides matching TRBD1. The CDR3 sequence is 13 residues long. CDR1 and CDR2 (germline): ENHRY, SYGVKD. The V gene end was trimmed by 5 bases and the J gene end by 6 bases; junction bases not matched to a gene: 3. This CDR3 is CAISTGASGELFF. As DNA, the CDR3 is TGTGCCATCAGTACAGGGGCATCCGGGGAGCTGTTTTTT.

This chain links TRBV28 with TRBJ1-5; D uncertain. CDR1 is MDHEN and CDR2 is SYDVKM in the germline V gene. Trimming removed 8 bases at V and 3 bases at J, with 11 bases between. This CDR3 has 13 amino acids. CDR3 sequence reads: CASGRGPNQPQHF. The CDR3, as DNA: TGTGCCAGCGGGAGAGGGCCCAATCAGCCCCAGCATTTT.

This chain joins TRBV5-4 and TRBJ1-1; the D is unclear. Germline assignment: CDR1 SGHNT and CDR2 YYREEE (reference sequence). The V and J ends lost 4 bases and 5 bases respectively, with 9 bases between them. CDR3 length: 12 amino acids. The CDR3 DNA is TGTGCCAGCAGCAGTTGGGAGACTGAAGCTTTCTTT. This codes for CASSSWETEAFF.

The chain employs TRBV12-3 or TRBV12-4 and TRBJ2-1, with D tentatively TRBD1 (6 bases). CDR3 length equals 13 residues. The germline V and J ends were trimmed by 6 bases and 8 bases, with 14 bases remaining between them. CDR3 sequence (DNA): TGTGCCAGCAGGCAAGACAGGTCTTATGAGCAGTTCTTC. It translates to CASRQDRSYEQFF.

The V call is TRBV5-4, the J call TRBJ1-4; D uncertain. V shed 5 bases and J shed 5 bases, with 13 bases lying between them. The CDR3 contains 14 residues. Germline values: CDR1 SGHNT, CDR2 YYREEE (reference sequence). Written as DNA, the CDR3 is TGTGCCAGCAGTTCGGGCCGAGGGAATGAAAAACTGTTTTTT. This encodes CASSSGRGNEKLFF.

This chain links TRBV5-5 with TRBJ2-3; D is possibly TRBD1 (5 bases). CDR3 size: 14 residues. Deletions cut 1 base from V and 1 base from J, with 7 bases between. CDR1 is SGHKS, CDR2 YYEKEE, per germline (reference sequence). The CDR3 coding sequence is TGTGCCAGCAGCTTGTTAGGGGGCACAGATACGCAGTATTTT. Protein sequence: CASSLLGGTDTQYF.

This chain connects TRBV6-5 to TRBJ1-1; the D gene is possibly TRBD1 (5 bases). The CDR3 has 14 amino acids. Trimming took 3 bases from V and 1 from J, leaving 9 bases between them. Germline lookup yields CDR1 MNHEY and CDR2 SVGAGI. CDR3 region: CASSYRGSNTEAFF. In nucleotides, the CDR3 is TGTGCCAGCAGTTATAGGGGCTCGAACACTGAAGCTTTCTTT.

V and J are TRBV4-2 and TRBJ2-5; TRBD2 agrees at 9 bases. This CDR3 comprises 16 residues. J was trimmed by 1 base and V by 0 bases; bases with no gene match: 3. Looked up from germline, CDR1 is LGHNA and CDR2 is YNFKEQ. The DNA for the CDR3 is TGTGCCAGCAGCCAAGAGGCTAGCGGGGCCCAAGAGACCCAGTACTTC. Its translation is CASSQEASGAQETQYF.

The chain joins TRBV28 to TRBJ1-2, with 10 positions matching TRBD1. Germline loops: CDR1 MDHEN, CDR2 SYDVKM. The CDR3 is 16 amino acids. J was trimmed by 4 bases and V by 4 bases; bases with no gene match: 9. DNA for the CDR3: TGTGCCAGCAGTTCGGGACAGGGGAGGGGGCTCTATGGCTACACCTTC. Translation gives CASSSGQGRGLYGYTF.

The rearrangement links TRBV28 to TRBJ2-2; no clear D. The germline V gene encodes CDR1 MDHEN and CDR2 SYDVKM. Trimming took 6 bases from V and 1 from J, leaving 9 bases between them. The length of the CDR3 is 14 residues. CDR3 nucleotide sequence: TGTGCCAGCAGGCGGCGTCTGAACACCGGGGAGCTGTTTTTT. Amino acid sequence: CASRRRLNTGELFF. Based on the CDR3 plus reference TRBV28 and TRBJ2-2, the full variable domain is DVKVTQSSRYLVKRTGEKVFLECVQDMDHENMFWYRQDPGLGLRLIYFSYDVKMKEKGDIPEGYSVSREKKERFSLILESASTNQTSMYLCASRRRLNTGELFFGEGSRLTVL.

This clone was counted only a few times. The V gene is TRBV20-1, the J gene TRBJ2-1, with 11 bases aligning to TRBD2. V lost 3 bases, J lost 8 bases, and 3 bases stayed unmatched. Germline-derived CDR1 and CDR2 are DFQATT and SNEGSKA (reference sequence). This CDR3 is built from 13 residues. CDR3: CSASSGGADEQFF. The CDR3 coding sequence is TGCAGTGCTAGTAGCGGGGGGGCCGATGAGCAGTTCTTC.

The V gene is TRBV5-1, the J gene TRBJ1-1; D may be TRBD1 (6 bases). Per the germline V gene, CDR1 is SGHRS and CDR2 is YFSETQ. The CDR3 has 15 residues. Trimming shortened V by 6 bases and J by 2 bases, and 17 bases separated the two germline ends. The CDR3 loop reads CASTGSGTFNTEAFF. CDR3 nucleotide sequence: TGCGCCAGCACCGGTAGCGGGACATTTAACACTGAAGCTTTCTTT.